This TCR beta chain came from a study of T cell responses to AZD1222 COVID-19 vaccine. Findings of the study overall: Clonal diversity was possibly underestimated, and white British individuals and females predominated among donors. Unmutated variant regions are reportedly targeted by nearly half of spike-specific TCRs. After two AZD1222 doses, spike-specific TCR breadth and depth rose versus day 0.

Comment on this clone: The antigen remains unidentified.

Only in-frame clones appear in the TCRdb table, and some are missing; sequencing was by immunoSEQ multiplex PCR. The sample contains fewer than 90,000 clones, more than 70% of which appear only once. V was clipped by 6 bases and J by 1 base; unmatched bases: 4. The CDR3 runs 15 residues. Germline V CDR1 and CDR2: MDHEN, SYDVKM. The chain carries TRBV28 and TRBJ1-5; TRBD1 matches 9 bases. The receptor was isolated from an adult in good health. Source: peripheral blood, taken on day 0 of AZD1222 vaccination. The CDR3 reads CASRKQGASNQPQHF. CDR3 DNA: TGTGCCAGCAGGAAACAGGGGGCAAGCAATCAGCCCCAGCATTTT.